One sample yielded the 19 T cell receptor beta chains listed below, sequenced in a study of blood T cell repertoires in COVID-19. Generated by immunoSEQ multiplex PCR, the TCRdb table keeps only in-frame clones and is missing some. The sample comprises some 150,000 clones, about 87% of which are singletons, and around 4% rests with the top ten. Sequencing was done on a sample of peripheral blood. The receptor set was obtained from an older woman who had recovered from COVID-19.

V is TRBV3-1 (or the pseudogene TRBV3-2) and J is TRBJ2-7, with TRBD2 matching 8 bases. V was clipped by 2 bases and J by 2 bases; unmatched bases: 11. Per the germline V gene, CDR1 is LGHDT and CDR2 is YNNKEL (reference sequence). The CDR3 has 17 amino acids. CDR3 sequence reads: CASSQNGGALGPYEQYF. The CDR3 DNA reads TGTGCCAGCAGCCAAAACGGGGGGGCCTTAGGTCCCTACGAGCAGTACTTC.

The chain is built from TRBV2 and TRBJ1-1, with TRBD1 matching 9 bases. The V and J ends lost 8 bases and 2 bases, in that order; junction bases with no gene match: 3. The CDR3 extends over 13 amino acids. Germline CDR1 is SNHLY and CDR2 is FYNNEI. The CDR3 is CASEGQGNTEAFF. CDR3 bases: TGTGCCAGCGAGGGACAGGGCAACACTGAAGCTTTCTTT.

Written as DNA, the CDR3 is TGTGCCAGCAGCTTAGCGGGGCCCGAGAGCACAGATACGCAGTATTTT. Its protein is CASSLAGPESTDTQYF. The chain carries TRBV7-3 and TRBJ2-3; weak D call: TRBD2 (6 bases). Germline assignment: CDR1 SGHTA and CDR2 FQGTGA. Trimming stripped 2 bases from V and 0 bases from J, with 12 bases between. This CDR3 has 16 amino acids.

The J gene is TRBJ2-1, the V gene TRBV5-4; weak D call: TRBD1 (5 bases). With 3 bases removed from V and 8 bases from J, the gap between germline ends came to 18 bases. This CDR3 has 15 residues. CDR1 and CDR2 from the germline V gene are SGHNT and YYREEE (reference sequence). CDR3 sequence reads: CASSSDTRVSYEQFF. The CDR3 nucleotides are TGTGCCAGCAGCTCGGACACCAGAGTATCGTATGAGCAGTTCTTC.

With respect to this clone: One end of the junction varies from germline; a read error may be responsible. The chain has TRBV24-1 and TRBJ2-3; the match to TRBD2 covers 13 bases. CDR1 is KGHDR and CDR2 is SFDVKD in the germline V gene. This CDR3 is 13 amino acids long. The CDR3 protein is CATSDLGTSGVDF. DNA of the CDR3: TGTGCCACCAGTGATTTGGGGACTAGCGGGGTCGATTTT.

The CDR3: CSASKKTVYGYTF. CDR3 sequence (DNA): TGCAGTGCTAGTAAAAAGACAGTTTATGGCTACACCTTC. J is TRBJ1-2 and V is TRBV20-1; perhaps TRBD1 as D (5 bases). The CDR3 has 13 amino acids. The V end was cut by 3 bases, the J end by 5 bases, with 13 bases between. The V gene's germline CDR1 is DFQATT and CDR2 SNEGSKA (reference sequence).

This chain links TRBV4-2 with TRBJ2-2; TRBD2 matches 10 bases. The CDR3 covers 16 residues. Germline trimming cut 3 bases from V and 6 bases from J; bases unmatched to any gene: 7. Germline CDR1 reads LGHNA; CDR2 reads YNFKEQ. DNA of the CDR3: TGTGCCAGCAGCCAGCAGACTAGCGGGCGGGCCGGGGAGCTGTTTTTT. Amino acid sequence: CASSQQTSGRAGELFF.

V usage is TRBV10-3 and J usage is TRBJ2-1, with D possibly matching TRBD1 (5 bases). The CDR3 sequence is 12 residues long. Germline loops: CDR1 ENHRY, CDR2 SYGVKD. V gave up 8 bases and J gave up 10 bases, with 15 bases separating them. This chain's CDR3 is CAIGALSSEQFF. CDR3 sequence (DNA): TGTGCCATCGGGGCTTTGTCCTCCGAGCAGTTCTTC.

CDR3 bases: TGTGCCGGTGACAGGGGCCTTGCAGGAAACACCATATATTTT. Its protein is CAGDRGLAGNTIYF. V usage is TRBV30 and J usage is TRBJ1-3; 8 nucleotides line up with TRBD1. The V gene's germline CDR1 is GTSNPN and CDR2 SVGIG (reference sequence). The CDR3 has 14 amino acids. J gave up 4 bases and V 8 bases, and 10 bases lay outside the gene matches.

The chain links TRBV24-1 to TRBJ2-1, with D perhaps matching TRBD1 (6 bases). Germline lookup yields CDR1 KGHDR and CDR2 SFDVKD. This CDR3 spans 14 amino acids. Trimming removed 3 bases at V and 7 bases at J, with 12 bases between. CDR3 sequence (DNA): TGTGCCACCAGTGATCAGGACAGCAGGAATGAGCAGTTCTTC. Its protein is CATSDQDSRNEQFF.

The table lists this clone with a count of one. The rearrangement uses TRBV7-9 and TRBJ1-3, with D perhaps matching TRBD1 (6 bases). The CDR3 is 16 residues long. Germline loops: CDR1 SEHNR, CDR2 FQNEAQ (reference sequence). V lost 4 bases, J lost 3 bases, and 16 bases lay in between. The CDR3 protein is CASSSIGGAFGNTIYF. CDR3 DNA: TGTGCCAGCAGCTCCATTGGGGGGGCTTTTGGAAACACCATATATTTT.

A word on this clone: Relative to the germline gene, one junction end is altered; a read error may explain this. This chain uses TRBV19 with TRBJ2-3; 8 nucleotides agree with TRBD2. The CDR3 loop spans 15 amino acids. Germline V gene lookup returns CDR1 LNHDA and CDR2 SQIVND (reference sequence). The DNA of the CDR3 is TGTGCCAGTAATATAGGCGGGGGGTCCACAGATACGCAGTATTTT. Amino acid sequence: CASNIGGGSTDTQYF. Filled out from reference TRBV19 and TRBJ2-3, the complete variable domain reads DGGITQSPKYLFRKEGQNVTLSCEQNLNHDAMYWYRQDPGQGLRLIYYSQIVNDFQKGDIAEGYSVSREKKESFPLTVTSAQKNPTAFYLCASNIGGGSTDTQYFGPGTRLTVL.

The chain combines TRBV9 with TRBJ2-3, with a tentative D call TRBD1 (5 bases). V was cut by 0 bases and J by 6 bases, with 14 bases left in between. This CDR3 spans 15 amino acids. Germline CDR1 is SGDLS and CDR2 is YYNGEE. DNA of the CDR3: TGTGCCAGCAGCGTAGAGGGGCAGGGTTCCGATACGCAGTATTTT. It encodes CASSVEGQGSDTQYF.

Worth noting for this clone: At one end, the junction sequence differs from germline, possibly due to a read error. The J gene is TRBJ2-5, the V gene TRBV7-9; the match to TRBD1 covers 8 bases. Germline values: CDR1 SEHNR, CDR2 FQNEAQ (reference sequence). This CDR3 contains 16 residues. CDR3 DNA sequence: TGTGCCAGCAACTTACAGGGGGAGAGTGGGAGGGAGACCCAGTACTTC. Amino acids: CASNLQGESGRETQYF.

The V gene is TRBV19, the J gene TRBJ2-4; D is unresolved. The CDR3 covers 12 residues. The V and J ends lost 5 bases and 6 bases respectively, with 8 bases between them. Germline lookup yields CDR1 LNHDA and CDR2 SQIVND (reference sequence). The CDR3 here is CASSRDSNIQYF. CDR3 nucleotides: TGTGCCAGTAGTCGAGACTCAAACATTCAGTACTTC.

Note on this clone: One end of the junction varies from germline; a read error may be responsible. The chain has TRBV19 and TRBJ1-1; 8 nucleotides agree with TRBD1. This CDR3 contains 12 residues. Germline V gene data show CDR1 as LNHDA and CDR2 as SQIVND (reference sequence). Here the CDR3 reads CASSNRDRHAIF. CDR3 sequence (DNA): TGTGCCAGTAGTAACCGGGACAGGCACGCGATCTTT.

V usage is TRBV28 and J usage is TRBJ2-3; no firm D call. The ends were cut back, 8 bases at V and 0 bases at J, with 9 bases in the middle. The CDR3 loop spans 13 amino acids. Germline V gene data show CDR1 as MDHEN and CDR2 as SYDVKM. The CDR3 DNA follows: TGTGCCAGCGGATTAGCCAGCACAGATACGCAGTATTTT. It specifies CASGLASTDTQYF. Combining the CDR3 with reference TRBV28 and TRBJ2-3 gives the whole variable domain DVKVTQSSRYLVKRTGEKVFLECVQDMDHENMFWYRQDPGLGLRLIYFSYDVKMKEKGDIPEGYSVSREKKERFSLILESASTNQTSMYLCASGLASTDTQYFGPGTRLTVL.

In nucleotides, the CDR3 is TGCGCCAGCGCGGACCGGGCGGGGGGATTTGTGGAGACCCAGTACTTC. It codes for CASADRAGGFVETQYF. The chain joins TRBV5-1 to TRBJ2-5; 8 bases line up with TRBD2. This CDR3 is built from 16 residues. V was clipped by 7 bases and J by 5 bases; unmatched bases: 16. The germline gives CDR1 SGHRS, CDR2 YFSETQ.

The chain carries TRBV18 and TRBJ1-1; D possibly corresponds to TRBD1 (5 bases). The germline V gene encodes CDR1 KGHSH and CDR2 LQKENI. Trimming shortened V by 1 base and J by 1 base, and 13 bases separated the two germline ends. This CDR3 comprises 16 residues. CDR3 loop: CASSPLPTGKNTEAFF. CDR3 in DNA: TGTGCCAGCTCACCACTCCCAACAGGCAAGAACACTGAAGCTTTCTTT.